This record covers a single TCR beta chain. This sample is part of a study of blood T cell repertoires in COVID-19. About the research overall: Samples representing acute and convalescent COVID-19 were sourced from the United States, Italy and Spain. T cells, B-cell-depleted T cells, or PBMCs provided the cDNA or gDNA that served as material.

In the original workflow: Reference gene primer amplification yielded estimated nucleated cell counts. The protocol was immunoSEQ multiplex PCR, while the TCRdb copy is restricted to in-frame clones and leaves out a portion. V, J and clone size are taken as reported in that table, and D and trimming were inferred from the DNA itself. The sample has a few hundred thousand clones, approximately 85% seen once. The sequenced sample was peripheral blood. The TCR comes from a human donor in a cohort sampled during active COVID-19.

The CDR3 bases are TGTGCCAGCAGCAAAGCGCTTCCGGGGATTAATGAAAAACTGTTTTTT. Translated: CASSKALPGINEKLFF. This chain joins TRBV21-1 and TRBJ1-4. TRBV21-1 is reported as a pseudogene. The CDR3 totals 16 residues.